The 18 T cell receptor beta chains in this list originate from one sample, sequenced in a study of technical replicates of blood from four donors. Clones were sequenced by immunoSEQ multiplex PCR, and TCRdb holds only the in-frame ones, with some missing. The sample lists about 83,000 clones, around 90% occurring once. The sequenced sample consisted of T cells isolated from PBMCs. Receptors were obtained from a human donor in good health.

The CDR3, as DNA: TGTGCCAGCAGTGAATTTCAGAATGAGCAGTTCTTC. As protein: CASSEFQNEQFF. This chain joins TRBV2 and TRBJ2-1, with D uncertain. The length of the CDR3 is 12 residues. V lost 2 bases and J 7 bases, leaving 6 bases between the germline ends. Germline V lookup: CDR1 SNHLY, CDR2 FYNNEI. Supplemented by reference TRBV2 and TRBJ2-1, the full variable domain reads EPEVTQTPSHQVTQMGQEVILRCVPISNHLYFYWYRQILGQKVEFLVSFYNNEISEKSEIFDDQFSVERPDGSNFTLKIRSTKLEDSAMYFCASSEFQNEQFFGPGTRLTVL.

V gene TRBV4-3 combines with J gene TRBJ2-7, with D possibly matching TRBD2 (5 bases). The CDR3 covers 17 residues. Looked up from germline, CDR1 is LGHNA and CDR2 is YSLEER. Trimming removed 3 bases at V and 0 bases at J, with 18 bases between. As DNA, the CDR3 is TGCGCCAGCAGCCAGGGTACCTCTGGCGGGTACTCCTACGAGCAGTACTTC. It codes for CASSQGTSGGYSYEQYF.

The V and J genes are TRBV7-3 and TRBJ2-1; D remains unclear. The ends were cut back, 3 bases at V and 0 bases at J, with 9 bases in the middle. This CDR3 has 15 amino acids. CDR1 is SGHTA and CDR2 is FQGTGA in the germline V gene. CDR3 region: CASSFKFSSYNEQFF. The CDR3 DNA reads as TGTGCCAGCAGCTTTAAATTCTCCTCCTACAATGAGCAGTTCTTC.

The CDR3, as DNA: TGTGCCAGTAGACGGACAGAGATCAACTATGGCTACACCTTC. Translation: CASRRTEINYGYTF. The J gene is TRBJ1-2, the V gene TRBV19; possible D gene TRBD1, 6 bases. V gave up 6 bases and J gave up 2 bases, with 13 bases separating them. Looked up from germline, CDR1 is LNHDA and CDR2 is SQIVND (reference sequence). This CDR3 comprises 14 residues.

In this sample, this clone turned up a few times. The V gene is TRBV9, the J gene TRBJ2-5, with D hard to call. The V and J ends lost 2 bases and 4 bases respectively, with 9 bases between them. CDR1 and CDR2 from the germline V gene are SGDLS and YYNGEE. This CDR3 has 13 residues. The CDR3 coding sequence is TGTGCCAGCAGCGTGTCTCTTTCAGAGACCCAGTACTTC. This translates into CASSVSLSETQYF.

This clone was seen more than once but under ten times. The chain links TRBV2 to TRBJ1-1; D remains ambiguous. V lost 6 bases, J lost 5 bases, and 7 bases lay in between. Germline loops: CDR1 SNHLY, CDR2 FYNNEI. This CDR3 region has 11 residues. CDR3 region: CASSARTEAFF. CDR3 DNA sequence: TGTGCCAGCAGCGCGAGGACTGAAGCTTTCTTT.

The chain combines TRBV14 with TRBJ2-3; TRBD2 might be the D (6 bases). Between the trimmed V and J ends, which lost 5 bases and 2 bases, there was a span of 14 bases. Germline CDR1 and CDR2: SGHDN and FVKESK. The CDR3 spans 15 residues. Here the CDR3 reads CASSKGPRDTDTQYF. The DNA of the CDR3 is TGTGCCAGCAGCAAGGGACCGCGGGACACAGATACGCAGTATTTT.

The rearrangement links TRBV7-3 to TRBJ1-5; D possibly corresponds to TRBD1 (5 bases). The CDR3 extends over 14 amino acids. CDR1 and CDR2 (germline): SGHTA, FQGTGA. Trimming shortened V by 6 bases and J by 7 bases, and 16 bases separated the two germline ends. CDR3 bases: TGTGCCAGCAGGACAGCAGGGTATGGCCAGCCCCAGCATTTT. It specifies CASRTAGYGQPQHF.

The genes are TRBV30 and TRBJ2-3, with D possibly matching TRBD2 (6 bases). The V gene's germline CDR1 is GTSNPN and CDR2 SVGIG (reference sequence). V was cut by 6 bases and J by 8 bases, with 12 bases left in between. CDR3 length: 11 amino acids. CDR3 DNA sequence: TGTGCCTGCGGGGGAATCGGTACGCAGTATTTT. Amino acid sequence: CACGGIGTQYF. Filled out from reference TRBV30 and TRBJ2-3, the complete variable domain reads SQTIHQWPATLVQPVGSPLSLECTVEGTSNPNLYWYRQAAGRGLQLLFYSVGIGQISSEVPQNLSASRPQDRQFILSSKKLLLSDSGFYLCACGGIGTQYFGPGTRLTVL.

This chain joins TRBV13 and TRBJ2-3, with D tentatively TRBD2 (6 bases). V was trimmed by 5 bases and J by 0 bases, leaving 24 bases between them. There are 19 residues in the CDR3. Germline CDR1 reads PRHDT; CDR2 reads FYEKMQ (reference sequence). CDR3 protein: CASSKPGLPKISSTDTQYF. Here the CDR3 DNA reads TGTGCCAGCAGCAAACCGGGACTTCCTAAAATATCTAGCACAGATACGCAGTATTTT.

CDR3 amino acids: CASSDQGLGRGGNEAFF. CDR3 sequence (DNA): TGTGCCAGCAGTGATCAGGGGTTGGGTCGTGGAGGAAATGAAGCTTTCTTT. The chain employs TRBV9 and TRBJ1-1; a weak D match, TRBD1 (6 bases). The CDR3 has 17 residues. Germline loops: CDR1 SGDLS, CDR2 YYNGEE. Trimming took 5 bases from V and 7 from J, leaving 27 bases between them.

This chain joins TRBV7-9 and TRBJ1-4; TRBD1 matches at 7 bases. Germline CDR1 SEHNR, CDR2 FQNEAQ (reference sequence). The V gene end was trimmed by 8 bases and the J gene end by 2 bases; junction bases not matched to a gene: 5. The CDR3 extends over 14 amino acids. The CDR3 DNA sequence: TGTGCCAGCGGCTCACAGGGGACTAATGAAAAACTGTTTTTT. Translating gives CASGSQGTNEKLFF.

This chain uses TRBV5-1 with TRBJ2-1; a possible D gene is TRBD2 (6 bases). V shed 1 base and J shed 2 bases, with 13 bases lying between them. The CDR3 is 16 amino acids. CDR1 SGHRS and CDR2 YFSETQ come from the germline V gene. This CDR3 is CASSLRLDYPYNEQFF. The CDR3 DNA follows: TGCGCCAGCAGCTTGAGGCTGGACTACCCCTACAATGAGCAGTTCTTC.

This clone was recorded once. The V and J genes are TRBV11-2 and TRBJ2-1; the D gene is possibly TRBD2 (5 bases). The ends were cut back, 5 bases at V and 6 bases at J, with 14 bases in the middle. The CDR3 is made up of 14 amino acids. Per the germline V gene, CDR1 is SGHAT and CDR2 is FQNNGV. CDR3 protein: CASSGSSGPNEQFF. The CDR3 nucleotides are TGTGCCAGCAGCGGGAGTTCTGGACCCAATGAGCAGTTCTTC.

The sample holds one count of this clone. The rearrangement links TRBV29-1 to TRBJ2-1; 7 bases align to TRBD1. This CDR3 has 13 residues. The germline gives CDR1 SQVTM, CDR2 ANQGSEA. J was trimmed by 7 bases and V by 8 bases; bases with no gene match: 11. Here the CDR3 DNA reads TGCAGCAAATATACAGGGGAGAAGAATGAGCAGTTCTTC. This codes for CSKYTGEKNEQFF.

The V call is TRBV6-1, the J call TRBJ2-5, with 9 bases identical to TRBD2. V was pared by 4 bases and J by 4 bases, with 10 bases of the junction left unmatched. Germline V gene lookup returns CDR1 MNHNS and CDR2 SASEGT. The CDR3 has 16 residues. The CDR3 DNA follows: TGTGCCAGCAGTGCGAGGGGGGGACTAGCTCGAGAGACCCAGTACTTC. This sequence encodes CASSARGGLARETQYF.

The chain combines TRBV2 with TRBJ1-2; no clear D. Trimming left V 9 bases short and J 0 bases short, with 14 bases between. The CDR3 totals 14 residues. Germline assignment: CDR1 SNHLY and CDR2 FYNNEI. DNA of the CDR3: TGTGCCAGTTGGGTACCGGGAACTAACTATGGCTACACCTTC. This translates into CASWVPGTNYGYTF.

The chain links TRBV18 to TRBJ2-7, with 10 bases that match TRBD2. CDR1 and CDR2 from the germline V gene are KGHSH and LQKENI. V lost 6 bases to trimming and J lost 5 bases; unmatched junction nucleotides: 4. This CDR3 has 13 residues. CDR3 loop: CASSGLAGDEQYF. The CDR3 coding sequence is TGTGCCAGCTCTGGGCTAGCGGGAGACGAGCAGTACTTC. The entire variable domain, with the rest obtained from reference TRBV18 and TRBJ2-7, is as follows: NAGVMQNPRHLVRRRGQEARLRCSPMKGHSHVYWYRQLPEEGLKFMVYLQKENIIDESGMPKERFSAEFPKEGPSILRIQQVVRGDSAAYFCASSGLAGDEQYFGPGTRLTVT.